This T cell receptor (beta chain) emerged from a study of cytomegalovirus exposure and HLA in healthy donors. Study at large: Earlier results showed approximately 110 million unique TCR beta sequences derived from approximately 170 million T cells.

Researchers ran the PCR with 60 Vbeta and 13 Jbeta primers. The table came from immunoSEQ multiplex PCR; TCRdb's copy has only in-frame clones and leaves some out. The sample carries 150,000 to 200,000 clones, around 76% recorded once. The CDR3 contains 12 residues. Germline CDR1 MDHEN, CDR2 SYDVKM. Trimming removed 5 bases from V and 4 bases from J, with 8 bases in between. Sequenced material: PBMCs. The chain employs TRBV28 and TRBJ1-2; D is ambiguous. The origin of this receptor is a man in his fifties or sixties in good health and CMV-seronegative. This CDR3 reads CASSDTIYGYTF. In DNA, the CDR3 is TGTGCCAGCAGTGACACCATCTATGGCTACACCTTC.